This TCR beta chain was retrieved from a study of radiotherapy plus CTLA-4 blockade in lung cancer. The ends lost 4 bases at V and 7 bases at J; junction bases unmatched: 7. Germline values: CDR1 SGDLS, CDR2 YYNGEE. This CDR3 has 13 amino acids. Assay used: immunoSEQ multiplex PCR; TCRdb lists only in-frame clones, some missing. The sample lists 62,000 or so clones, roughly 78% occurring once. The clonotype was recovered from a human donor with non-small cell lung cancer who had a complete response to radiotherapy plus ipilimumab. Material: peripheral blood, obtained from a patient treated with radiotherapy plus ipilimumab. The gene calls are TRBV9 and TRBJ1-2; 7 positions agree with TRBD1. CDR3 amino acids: CASSPTGESGYTF. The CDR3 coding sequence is TGTGCCAGCAGCCCCACAGGGGAGAGTGGCTACACCTTC.